This T cell receptor beta chain emerged from a study of T-cell memory formation after mild COVID-19. About the research overall: Each donor largely had its own TCR clusters.

Using constant-segment primers, 5'RACE produced TCR alpha and TCR beta cDNA libraries carrying sample barcodes and UMIs. TCRdb redid the calling of the 5' RACE reads with MiXCR, one entry per CDR3 protein. The sample yields approximately 290,000 distinct CDR3 sequences, 7.5% to 9.5% seen once. This CDR3 has 13 amino acids. This clonotype has just a few counts. The sequence derives from a man aged 18 to 35 who had mild COVID-19 (a few samples of this study predate the infection). Cell type and time point are not known. Sample: PBMCs or a T cell subset sorted from them (not recorded which). The chain is built from TRBV1 and TRBJ2-5. TRBV1 constitutes a pseudogene. The CDR3 coding sequence is TGCACCAGCAGCCTGAGAGACGGTCGGCCCCAGTACTTC. This translates into CTSSLRDGRPQYF.